This is a list of T cell receptor beta chains from one sample in a study of T cell repertoires in cytomegalovirus infection. MiXCR, applied by TCRdb to the reads, yields one record per CDR3 protein. This table has around 550,000 distinct CDR3 sequences, roughly 29% appearing once. The sequenced sample consisted of PBMCs. Receptors originate from a human donor in good health (CMV status not recorded). Some clones in this sample may be carry-over from other donors' samples. The CDR3 runs from the conserved cysteine through the conserved F or W. Each record gives: D gene, J gene, clone size, V gene, CDR3 DNA, CDR3 protein. A D gene is named only where the DNA matches it firmly. Rows give clone size only sometimes, using once, few, many, or a class for an expanded clone.

TRBD2 | TRBJ2-7 | NA | TRBV6-2/TRBV6-3 | TGTGCCAGCAGTTACCCGACTAGCGGCGAGTACGAGCAGTACTTC | CASSYPTSGEYEQYF
NA | TRBJ2-1 | few | TRBV12-3/TRBV12-4 | TGTGCCAGCACTCTTGAAGTGGGAGCCTACAATGAGCAGTTCTTC | CASTLEVGAYNEQFF
NA | TRBJ1-1 | many | TRBV6-1 | TGTGCCAGCAGTGAAGGAACAGCCCGGAACACTGAAGCTTTCTTT | CASSEGTARNTEAFF
TRBD2 | TRBJ2-1 | many | TRBV19 | TGTGCCAGTAGTAAAGAACTAGCGGGGTACTCCTACAATGAGCAGTTCTTC | CASSKELAGYSYNEQFF
NA | TRBJ1-5 | NA | TRBV30 | TGTGCCTGGGGGGGAGGTTATAGCAATCAGCCCCAGCATTTT | CAWGGGYSNQPQHF
NA | TRBJ2-3 | many | TRBV12-3/TRBV12-4 | TGTGCCAGCAGTTTAGTTGGCGGGAAGGGAGATACGCAGTATTTT | CASSLVGGKGDTQYF
NA | TRBJ2-5 | NA | TRBV7-7 | TGTGCCAGCAGCCCTTTGAAGGGGCAAGAGACCCAGTACTTC | CASSPLKGQETQYF
TRBD1 | TRBJ1-1 | NA | TRBV10-3 | TGTGCCATCAGGGGACAGGGGATCAGAGGCACTGAAGCTTTCTTT | CAIRGQGIRGTEAFF
NA | TRBJ1-4 | NA | TRBV7-8 | TGTGCCAGCAGCTTAGCTGGGGGGTTGGCTAATGAAAAACTGTTTTTT | CASSLAGGLANEKLFF
NA | TRBJ1-5 | NA | TRBV6-2/TRBV6-3 | TGTGCCAGCAGTTCCCCCTCGGTGCCAGGATCGATCCAGCCCCAGCATTTT | CASSSPSVPGSIQPQHF
NA | TRBJ2-3 | NA | TRBV6-2/TRBV6-3 | TGTGCCAGCAGGGAGCGGGGCAGGGGAGCGGGAGATACGCAGTATTTT | CASRERGRGAGDTQYF
NA | TRBJ2-5 | NA | TRBV11-2 | TGTGCCAGCAGCTTAGATCGAGGGAAAGGAGAGACCCAGTACTTC | CASSLDRGKGETQYF
NA | TRBJ2-2 | few | TRBV20-1 | TGCAGTGCTAGAGTGGAGATGAACACCGGGGAGCTGTTTTTT | CSARVEMNTGELFF
TRBD1 | TRBJ1-1 | NA | TRBV9 | TGTGCCAGCAGCGCAACAGGGGTCTACACTGAAGCTTTCTTT | CASSATGVYTEAFF
TRBD1 | TRBJ2-1 | many | TRBV7-6 | TGTGCCAGCAGCCGACAGGGGGCGGCCACAGTTGAGCAGTTCTTC | CASSRQGAATVEQFF
NA | TRBJ1-1 | many | TRBV7-8 | TGTGCCAGCAGCTCGAGCATAGGGGCCGAAGCTTTCTTT | CASSSSIGAEAFF
NA | TRBJ2-2 | NA | TRBV20-1 | TGCGGGGGGACAGCGGAGGGGAACACCGGGGAGCTGTTTTTT | CGGTAEGNTGELFF
TRBD2 | TRBJ2-7 | few | TRBV7-3 | TGTGCCAGCAGCTTAGAGGCGGGGCTAGCGGAAACCTACGAGCAGTACTTC | CASSLEAGLAETYEQYF
TRBD2 | TRBJ2-1 | few | TRBV6-2/TRBV6-3 | TGTGCCAGCAGTTCAGCGGGAGGGCCCCATGAGCAGTTCTTC | CASSSAGGPHEQFF
NA | TRBJ1-3 | NA | TRBV6-1 | TGTGCCAGCAGCTCGGTTCAAGTTTCCTCTGGAAACACCATATATTTT | CASSSVQVSSGNTIYF
NA | TRBJ1-1 | many | TRBV2 | TGTGCCAGCGGACACACTGAAGCTTTCTTT | CASGHTEAFF
NA | TRBJ2-1 | few | TRBV11-2 | TGTGCCAGCACTGCCGTGCCCCCCGCCCACAATGAGCAGTTCTTC | CASTAVPPAHNEQFF
NA | TRBJ1-5 | few | TRBV28 | TGTGCCAGCCAGTGGGGGCCGGGGGGCAATCAGCCCCAGCATTTT | CASQWGPGGNQPQHF
NA | TRBJ1-5 | few | TRBV7-2 | TGTGCCAGCAGCAGCATTTTTCATTCAGGCCAGCCCCAGCATTTT | CASSSIFHSGQPQHF
NA | TRBJ2-3 | few | TRBV10-3 | TGTGCCATCAGTGAGACAAGGGGCGTTGCAGATACGCAGTATTTT | CAISETRGVADTQYF
TRBD2 | TRBJ2-3 | few | TRBV7-9 | TGTGCCAGCACCCCTCTAGCGGGAGGCCCAGATACGCAGTATTTT | CASTPLAGGPDTQYF
NA | TRBJ2-1 | few | TRBV7-2 | TGTGCCAGCAGCTTAGGGAGGAGACAGAATGAGCAGTTCTTC | CASSLGRRQNEQFF
NA | TRBJ2-1 | few | TRBV12-5 | TGTGCTAGTGGTTTGGTACTCTCCCGGGACTCCTACAATGAGCAGTTCTTC | CASGLVLSRDSYNEQFF